The 24 T cell receptor beta chains below come from one sample, sequenced in a study of blood T cell repertoires in COVID-19. The assay was immunoSEQ multiplex PCR, and TCRdb's table has in-frame clones only and misses some. Among just under 250,000 clones, approximately 86% were seen once, and the ten largest hold more than 2.5%. The source material was peripheral blood. Receptors were obtained from a woman aged 25 to 39 who had recovered from COVID-19.

The chain uses TRBV3-1 (or the pseudogene TRBV3-2) and TRBJ2-2; TRBD1 agrees at 8 bases. The CDR3 has 17 residues. Per the germline V gene, CDR1 is LGHDT and CDR2 is YNNKEL (reference sequence). V was clipped by 5 bases and J by 0 bases; unmatched bases: 8. The CDR3 region has the DNA TGTGCCAGCAGCATACGCAGGGGGCTTTCGAACACCGGGGAGCTGTTTTTT. Its translation: CASSIRRGLSNTGELFF.

This clone was counted a few times. The chain has TRBV2 and TRBJ2-7; 8 nucleotides line up with TRBD2. The length of the CDR3 is 12 residues. The V gene's germline CDR1 is SNHLY and CDR2 FYNNEI. V lost 11 bases, J lost 4 bases, and 7 bases stayed unmatched. The CDR3 sequence: CAWGREAYEQYF. As DNA, the CDR3 is TGTGCCTGGGGGCGGGAGGCTTACGAGCAGTACTTC.

The rearrangement uses TRBV13 and TRBJ2-7; 10 bases are shared with TRBD1. The CDR3 has 14 amino acids. Germline assignment: CDR1 PRHDT and CDR2 FYEKMQ (reference sequence). Germline trimming cut 5 bases from V and 5 bases from J; bases unmatched to any gene: 6. The CDR3 DNA reads as TGTGCCAGCAGCAACCGGGACAGGGGAGACGAGCAGTACTTC. Its protein is CASSNRDRGDEQYF.

The rearrangement links TRBV29-1 to TRBJ2-3; TRBD2 might be the D (5 bases). This CDR3 region has 11 residues. Germline CDR1 is SQVTM and CDR2 is ANQGSEA. V lost 6 bases to trimming and J lost 2 bases, with 6 bases between them. CDR3 sequence (DNA): TGCAGCGTGGGAGTCACAGATACGCAGTATTTT. Translation: CSVGVTDTQYF.

The chain combines TRBV30 with TRBJ2-7; 12 bases are a match to TRBD2. Germline assignment: CDR1 GTSNPN and CDR2 SVGIG (reference sequence). Unmatched junction bases numbered 16, after V lost 5 bases and J lost 2 bases. The CDR3 has 18 residues. For the CDR3, the DNA is TGTGCCTGGGGTCCCGGGACTAGCGGGTCCACTCTCACCTACGAGCAGTACTTC. It yields the protein CAWGPGTSGSTLTYEQYF.

This chain joins TRBV7-5 and TRBJ1-2; the table gives TRBD1 as D, unverified against the DNA. TRBV7-5 has pseudogene status. The CDR3 runs 14 residues. CDR3 amino acids: CARSLWDSYYGYTF. CDR3 coding DNA: TGTGCCAGAAGCTTATGGGACAGTTACTATGGCTACACCTTC.

V gene TRBV27 combines with J gene TRBJ2-7; tentative D call: TRBD2 (7 bases). Trimming took 5 bases from V and 6 from J, leaving 17 bases between them. CDR3 length equals 14 residues. Germline-derived CDR1 and CDR2 are MNHEY and SMNVEV (reference sequence). DNA of the CDR3: TGTGCCAGCAGTACCAGAGGGGGGGGGCGCGAGCAGTACTTC. It translates to CASSTRGGGREQYF.

The CDR3 sequence: CASSPTGNYGYTF. Here the CDR3 DNA reads TGTGCCAGCAGCCCGACAGGGAACTATGGCTACACCTTC. The chain carries TRBV3-1 (or the pseudogene TRBV3-2) and TRBJ1-2; TRBD1 aligns across 7 bases. Germline V gives CDR1 LGHDT, CDR2 YNNKEL (reference sequence). V shed 4 bases, J shed 2 bases, and the junction held 1 base outside the gene matches. The CDR3 extends over 13 amino acids.

This CDR3 is CASSQILPSGGAGTGELFF. CDR3 bases: TGCGCCAGCAGCCAAATACTACCTAGCGGGGGGGCCGGCACCGGGGAGCTGTTTTTT. The chain combines TRBV4-3 with TRBJ2-2, with 12 bases lining up with TRBD2. The V gene end was trimmed by 2 bases and the J gene end by 4 bases; junction bases not matched to a gene: 11. The CDR3 contains 19 residues. CDR1 and CDR2 (germline): LGHNA, YSLEER.

The chain employs TRBV19 and TRBJ2-5, with a possible D match to TRBD2 (5 bases). Trimming pared 2 bases from V and 7 bases from J, leaving 17 bases between. This CDR3 comprises 15 residues. Germline CDR1 LNHDA, CDR2 SQIVND (reference sequence). The CDR3 nucleotides are TGTGCCAGTAGTATAACGAGGACTCCTGGTACGACCCAGTACTTC. The encoded protein is CASSITRTPGTTQYF.

This chain connects TRBV6-2 or TRBV6-3 to TRBJ2-1; 11 bases align to TRBD2. The CDR3 sequence is 19 residues long. The germline gives CDR1 MNHEY, CDR2 SVGEGT. V dropped 7 bases and J dropped 0; count of bases not matched to a gene: 14. CDR3 loop: CASIPRGLAGGSSYNEQFF. The CDR3 DNA is TGTGCCAGCATCCCTAGGGGTCTAGCGGGGGGCAGCTCCTACAATGAGCAGTTCTTC.

J is TRBJ1-1 and V is TRBV5-1, with 8 bases aligning to TRBD1. The CDR3 has 19 amino acids. Germline CDR1 SGHRS, CDR2 YFSETQ. Trimming at V came to 5 bases and at J to 0 bases, leaving 18 bases not matched to a gene. CDR3: CASSSLIQGAIDMNTEAFF. CDR3 bases: TGCGCCAGCAGTAGTCTCATCCAGGGGGCGATAGATATGAACACTGAAGCTTTCTTT.

This clone appeared once. The chain couples TRBV5-1 to TRBJ2-1; D is unresolved. The V gene lost 3 bases and the J gene lost 0 bases, with 10 bases spanning the gap. This CDR3 is 15 amino acids long. Germline V gives CDR1 SGHRS, CDR2 YFSETQ. For the CDR3, the DNA is TGCGCCAGCAGCTCATCATTGTTCTCCTACAATGAGCAGTTCTTC. Its protein product is CASSSSLFSYNEQFF.

V is TRBV2 and J is TRBJ2-3; D possibly corresponds to TRBD2 (7 bases). V lost 6 bases, J lost 5 bases, and 24 bases lay in between. This CDR3 contains 17 residues. Germline CDR1 reads SNHLY; CDR2 reads FYNNEI. CDR3: CASRAGSGGAFIDTQYF. The CDR3 DNA follows: TGTGCCAGCAGGGCCGGGAGTGGGGGGGCTTTTATAGATACGCAGTATTTT.

This clone is a singleton in its sample. This sequence joins TRBV9 and TRBJ2-7; no firm D call. The germline V and J ends were trimmed by 4 bases and 1 base, with 15 bases remaining between them. Germline loops: CDR1 SGDLS, CDR2 YYNGEE. The length of the CDR3 is 15 residues. The CDR3 nucleotides are TGTGCCAGCAGCCCAGAGGTCGCCAGTTCCTACGAGCAGTACTTC. As protein: CASSPEVASSYEQYF. Full variable domain (outside the CDR3, taken from reference TRBV9 and TRBJ2-7): DSGVTQTPKHLITATGQRVTLRCSPRSGDLSVYWYQQSLDQGLQFLIQYYNGEERAKGNILERFSAQQFPDLHSELNLSSLELGDSALYFCASSPEVASSYEQYFGPGTRLTVT.

The rearrangement links TRBV5-6 to TRBJ1-2, with TRBD1 matching 9 bases. With V trimmed by 2 bases and J by 6 bases, 2 bases remained unmatched. The germline CDR1 and CDR2 sequences are SGHDT and YYEEEE. The CDR3 runs 13 residues. The CDR3 DNA reads TGTGCCAGCAGCTTAGGACAGGGGAATGGCTACACCTTC. Translated: CASSLGQGNGYTF.

CDR3 in amino acids: CASSLPTRGQGLGQPQHF. CDR3 nucleotide sequence: TGTGCCAGCAGTTTACCTACCCGGGGACAGGGGTTAGGTCAGCCCCAGCATTTT. The chain uses TRBV28 and TRBJ1-5, with 10 positions matching TRBD1. This CDR3 region has 18 residues. The germline V gene encodes CDR1 MDHEN and CDR2 SYDVKM. Trimming cost V 2 bases and J 6 bases; bases outside gene matches: 13.

The gene calls are TRBV12-3 or TRBV12-4 and TRBJ1-1, with D possibly matching TRBD1 (5 bases). Deletions cut 7 bases from V and 4 bases from J, with 13 bases between. The CDR3 spans 13 residues. The CDR3 DNA reads TGTGCCAGCATTAGGAACGGGGGCACTGAAGCTTTCTTT. It encodes CASIRNGGTEAFF.

The chain carries TRBV10-3 and TRBJ1-1; no definite D call. The germline V gene has CDR1 ENHRY and CDR2 SYGVKD. CDR3 size: 13 residues. V was pared by 10 bases and J by 3 bases, with 15 bases between. This CDR3 is CATNLVGDTEAFF. The CDR3 coding sequence is TGTGCCACCAACTTGGTCGGAGACACTGAAGCTTTCTTT.

The chain employs TRBV10-3 and TRBJ1-5, with TRBD1 matching 7 bases. Looked up from germline, CDR1 is ENHRY and CDR2 is SYGVKD. This CDR3 region has 16 residues. V was pared by 2 bases and J by 7 bases, with 11 bases of the junction left unmatched. The DNA of the CDR3 is TGTGCCATCAGTGAGGGAGGGGGCTCTGCAAGGCAGCCCCAGCATTTT. Translating it yields CAISEGGGSARQPQHF.

V and J are TRBV4-1 and TRBJ2-7; TRBD1 is a possible D gene (5 bases). This CDR3 is built from 16 residues. The ends were cut back, 0 bases at V and 6 bases at J, with 18 bases in the middle. CDR1 is MGHRA and CDR2 is YSYEKL in the germline V gene. CDR3 coding DNA: TGCGCCAGCAGCCAAGATCATTACATGGGGCAGGTCGAGCAGTACTTC. This codes for CASSQDHYMGQVEQYF.

J is TRBJ2-3 and V is TRBV9; D gene uncertain. V was cut by 0 bases and J by 5 bases, with 4 bases left in between. CDR3 size: 12 residues. The V gene's germline CDR1 is SGDLS and CDR2 YYNGEE. The chain's CDR3 is CASSVGGDTQYF. For the CDR3, the DNA is TGTGCCAGCAGCGTAGGAGGAGATACGCAGTATTTT.

J is TRBJ2-3 and V is TRBV5-1; TRBD2 agrees at 11 bases. Germline V gene sequence: CDR1 SGHRS, CDR2 YFSETQ. The CDR3 spans 16 residues. V lost 0 bases to trimming and J lost 2 bases; unmatched junction nucleotides: 2. In DNA form, the CDR3 reads TGCGCCAGCAGCTTGGCTAGCGGGGGGATCACAGATACGCAGTATTTT. This sequence encodes CASSLASGGITDTQYF.

The DNA for the CDR3 is TGTGCCAGCAGTTACTCAGGCGGGGGGCCAGGTAATGAGCAGTTCTTC. Encoded protein: CASSYSGGGPGNEQFF. The rearrangement links TRBV6-5 to TRBJ2-1; TRBD2 aligns across 8 bases. J gave up 7 bases and V 0 bases, and 8 bases lay outside the gene matches. The CDR3 extends over 16 amino acids. Germline-derived CDR1 and CDR2 are MNHEY and SVGAGI.